The 25 T cell receptor beta chains below all came from one sample that was sequenced in a study of tumor and adjacent non-tumor tissue in lung cancer. TCRbeta libraries were built with three rounds of nested PCR, modified from ARM-PCR. Each CDR3 protein is one row after TCRdb ran MiXCR on the multiplex PCR reads. The data show 75,000 to 95,000 distinct CDR3 sequences, roughly 72% seen once. This sample's RNA came from whole unsorted tissue. Sequenced material: lung tumor tissue. The source of these receptors is a woman aged 40-49 years with non-small cell lung cancer.

About this clonotype itself: A much bigger clone sits one base away, suggesting this may be a read error. The rearrangement links TRBV5-1 to TRBJ2-5, with 7 nucleotides matching TRBD1. The CDR3 covers 14 residues. Germline-derived CDR1 and CDR2 are SGHRS and YFSETQ. The CDR3 loop is CASSFQGDQETHYF. The CDR3 region has the DNA TGCGCCAGCAGCTTCCAGGGGGATCAAGAGACCCATTACTTC.

This clonotype was picked up many times. The chain carries TRBV10-3 and TRBJ1-2, with a weak D call TRBD1 (6 bases). The CDR3 has 13 amino acids. V dropped 3 bases and J dropped 2 bases, with 7 bases sitting between them. In germline, CDR1 is ENHRY, CDR2 SYGVKD. CDR3 amino acids: CAISDDRNYGYTF. CDR3 sequence (DNA): TGTGCCATCAGTGACGACAGGAACTATGGCTACACCTTC.

Details on this clonotype: This clone may be a read error of a much larger clone one base away. The chain uses TRBV20-1 and TRBJ1-1; D call uncertain. The CDR3 sequence is 13 residues long. The V end lost 7 bases, the J end lost 6 bases, and 18 bases lay between the germline ends. The germline V gene has CDR1 DFQATT and CDR2 SNEGSKA (reference sequence). CDR3 sequence reads: CSVRRPLYSEAFF. CDR3 coding DNA: TGCAGTGTTAGGAGGCCTCTTTACTCTGAAGCTTTCTTT.

This clonotype was detected once. Germline is not matched at one junction end, which may reflect a read error. The V gene is TRBV12-3 or TRBV12-4, the J gene TRBJ1-6; D remains ambiguous. The CDR3 is 16 residues long. This chain's CDR3 is CASRLGRCKTSSLLHF. DNA for the CDR3: TGTGCCAGCAGACTCGGTAGGTGCAAGACTAGTTCACTCCTCCACTTT.

As regards this clonotype: The junction departs from the called germline gene at one end, perhaps through a read error. The chain employs TRBV24-1 and TRBJ2-2; TRBD1 is a possible D gene (6 bases). The CDR3 has 14 amino acids. Germline V CDR1 and CDR2: KGHDR, SFDVKD. The CDR3 bases are TGTGCCACAAGTGAGGACAGCCCCACCGTGGAGCTGTTTTTT. Protein product: CATSEDSPTVELFF.

For this clonotype: At one boundary the junction diverges from the germline segment, which might be a read error. V gene TRBV11-2 combines with J gene TRBJ2-3, with D maybe TRBD1 (6 bases). CDR1 and CDR2 (germline): SGHAT, FQNNGV. This CDR3 has 16 residues. CDR3 nucleotide sequence: TGCGCCAGCAGCTTAGCCTCACAGGGTAGCATAGATACGCAGTATTTT. This codes for CASSLASQGSIDTQYF.

To note about this clonotype: One end of the junction does not line up with germline, which may come from a read error. This chain connects TRBV6-5 to TRBJ2-7; 8 bases are shared with TRBD1. Germline assignment: CDR1 MNHEY and CDR2 SVGAGI. This CDR3 spans 13 amino acids. CDR3 sequence reads: CARRGQARDEQHF. The DNA of the CDR3 is TGTGCCCGCAGGGGACAGGCTCGGGACGAGCAGCACTTC.

The table lists this clonotype with a few counts. The V call is TRBV6-6, the J call TRBJ2-1; D possibly corresponds to TRBD2 (5 bases). Trimming stripped 4 bases from V and 7 bases from J, with 20 bases between. The CDR3 has 16 amino acids. Per germline, CDR1 MNHNY and CDR2 SVGAGI (reference sequence). For the CDR3, the DNA is TGTGCCAGCAGTTGCTCCCGGGGTGGGCTAGAGAATGAGCAGTTCTTC. This translates into CASSCSRGGLENEQFF.

Worth noting for this clonotype: An end of the junction does not agree with germline; a read error may underlie this. V and J are TRBV6-5 and TRBJ2-6; D tentatively fits TRBD1 or TRBD2 (5 bases each). The germline CDR1 and CDR2 sequences are MNHEY and SVGAGI. There are 16 residues in the CDR3. The CDR3 protein is CASSRGYEVGANILTF. CDR3 nucleotides: TGTGCCAGCAGTCGGGGATACGAGGTTGGGGCCAACATCCTGACTTTC.

As to this clonotype: One end of the junction varies from germline; a read error may be responsible. The J gene is TRBJ2-1, the V gene TRBV5-6, with D possibly TRBD1 on 5 matching bases. Germline V gene sequence: CDR1 SGHDT, CDR2 YYEEEE. CDR3 length equals 13 residues. The chain's CDR3 is CASGLGVGSEQFF. As DNA, the CDR3 is TGTGCCAGCGGCTTAGGGGTTGGCAGTGAGCAGTTCTTC.

Turning to this clonotype: An end of the junction differs from the germline gene, which may be a read error. This sequence joins TRBV4-2 and TRBJ2-3; D might be TRBD1 (6 bases). CDR3 size: 15 residues. In germline, CDR1 is LGHNA, CDR2 YNFKEQ. CDR3 DNA: TGTACCAGCAGCCAAGATGGACAGAGCACATATACGCAGTATTTT. Amino acid sequence: CTSSQDGQSTYTQYF.

The chain carries TRBV28 and TRBJ2-7; a possible D gene is TRBD2 (6 bases). Germline values: CDR1 MDHEN, CDR2 SYDVKM. This CDR3 has 16 residues. Trimming removed 1 base at V and 4 bases at J, with 17 bases between. DNA of the CDR3: TGTGCCAGCAGTTTATATGGGGGGTCCAAATCGTACGAGCAGTACTTC. Its translation is CASSLYGGSKSYEQYF.

This clonotype was observed a few times. This may come from a read error, since a much larger clone is one base off. The chain uses TRBV5-5 and TRBJ2-3, with D possibly matching TRBD2 (6 bases). The CDR3 is made up of 16 amino acids. The germline CDR1 and CDR2 sequences are SGHKS and YYEKEE (reference sequence). CDR3 sequence reads: CASSSSGLGSTDTRYF. The CDR3 region has the DNA TGTGCCAGCAGCTCAAGCGGGTTGGGGAGCACAGATACGCGGTATTTT.

The rearrangement uses TRBV20-1 and TRBJ2-7; TRBD1 agrees at 7 bases. Looked up from germline, CDR1 is DFQATT and CDR2 is SNEGSKA (reference sequence). The CDR3 is made up of 13 amino acids. Trimming cost V 6 bases and J 7 bases; bases outside gene matches: 12. The CDR3, as DNA: TGCAGTGCCACCAAGGGGGCGGTACGGGAGCAGTACTTC. Its protein is CSATKGAVREQYF.

In the case of this clonotype: At one of its ends the junction is not consistent with the germline gene, which may arise from a read error. The V and J genes are TRBV6-2 or TRBV6-3 and TRBJ1-5; unclear D gene. The germline CDR1 and CDR2 sequences are MNHEY and SVGEGT. The CDR3 has 15 amino acids. CDR3 sequence: CSSSYLGCSNQPQHF. In DNA, the CDR3 is TGTTCCAGCAGTTACTTAGGGTGTAGCAATCAGCCCCAGCATTTT.

The rearrangement uses TRBV6-6 and TRBJ1-3, with no clear D. Germline CDR1 and CDR2: MNHNY and SVGAGI (reference sequence). This CDR3 is 16 amino acids long. Trimming took 10 bases from V and 0 from J, leaving 19 bases between them. The CDR3 region has the DNA TGTGCCATCAGCCCTCGGATAGGAAACTCTGGAAACACCATATATTTT. Translating gives CAISPRIGNSGNTIYF.

V usage is TRBV11-2 and J usage is TRBJ2-7, with 7 bases identical to TRBD2. Germline V lookup: CDR1 SGHAT, CDR2 FQNNGV. The CDR3 has 16 amino acids. With 5 bases clipped from V and 6 bases from J, the junction kept 16 bases outside the gene matches. This CDR3 is CASSERVTGGRGEQYF. CDR3 nucleotides: TGTGCCAGCAGCGAGAGAGTAACGGGGGGACGTGGCGAGCAGTACTTC.

Worth noting for this clonotype: Without the conserved terminal phenylalanine or tryptophan, this CDR3 likely stems from a read error. Because the CDR3's place on the DNA is in doubt, the DNA is left out and the CDR3 is given as listed by TCRdb. The V gene is TRBV28, the J gene TRBJ2-3. CDR1 and CDR2 (germline): MDHEN, SYDVKM. The CDR3 contains 12 residues when both ends are counted. The CDR3 reads CASSAQTDTHYY.

Turning to this clonotype: The junction shows a germline mismatch at one end, possibly a read error. The chain has TRBV11-1 and TRBJ2-5, with D perhaps given as TRBD1 or TRBD2 (5 bases each). The CDR3 is 15 amino acids. Germline V gives CDR1 SGHAT, CDR2 FQDESV (reference sequence). The CDR3 here is CAKSLNAGAVESQYF. The CDR3 DNA reads as TGTGCCAAAAGTCTTAACGCCGGGGCAGTGGAGAGCCAGTACTTC.

About this clonotype itself: A read error is possible here, since a much larger clone lies one base away. This chain uses TRBV14 with TRBJ2-4, with D hard to call. V lost 10 bases, J lost 0 bases, and 13 bases lay in between. The CDR3 sequence is 14 residues long. CDR1 and CDR2 (germline): SGHDN, FVKESK. CDR3 bases: TGTGCCAACGCAGACTCTCTAGCCAAAAACATTCAGTACTTC. This gives the protein CANADSLAKNIQYF.

As for this clonotype: The final CDR3 position lacks the conserved phenylalanine or tryptophan, pointing to a likely read error. The DNA of the CDR3 is TGTGCCAGTACTTTAGCGGGGTACAATGAGCAGTTCTTA. Translation gives CASTLAGYNEQFL. V gene TRBV19 combines with J gene TRBJ2-1; the match to TRBD2 covers 8 bases. The V gene's germline CDR1 is LNHDA and CDR2 SQIVND (reference sequence). The CDR3 length is 13 residues. Germline trimming cut 7 bases from V and 4 bases from J; bases unmatched to any gene: 3.

About this clonotype: Given the absence of the conserved phenylalanine or tryptophan at the CDR3 end, a read error is likely. The DNA is omitted, as the CDR3 cannot be located on it reliably, and the CDR3 follows TCRdb's listing. The chain couples TRBV6-5 to TRBJ1-1. The CDR3 extends over 16 residues, inclusive of both ends. Germline V gene lookup returns CDR1 MNHEY and CDR2 SVGAGI. The CDR3 loop is CASSPAAAAGGTEALS.

Concerning this clonotype itself: The conserved phenylalanine or tryptophan is not found at the CDR3 terminus, so this likely reflects a read error. The rearrangement uses TRBV6-5 and TRBJ1-1, with TRBD1 matching over 8 bases. CDR1 and CDR2 (germline): MNHEY, SVGAGI. CDR3 length: 13 amino acids. The CDR3: CTSSWDRLNEAFI. CDR3 bases: TGTACCAGCAGTTGGGACAGGTTGAATGAAGCTTTCATT.

As to this clonotype: One end of the junction is discordant with germline, which a read error may explain. The chain recombines TRBV29-1 with TRBJ1-1; TRBD1 agrees at 7 bases. The CDR3 consists of 15 residues. Germline CDR1 and CDR2: SQVTM and ANQGSEA. The chain's CDR3 is CSVLQQGRGRTEAIF. In DNA, the CDR3 is TGCAGCGTTCTTCAACAGGGGAGGGGCCGCACTGAAGCTATCTTT.

On this clonotype itself: The junction departs from germline at one end; a sequencing error may be responsible. The chain has TRBV29-1 and TRBJ2-1, with a weak D call TRBD1 (6 bases). The CDR3 runs to 12 residues. Germline assignment: CDR1 SQVTM and CDR2 ANQGSEA. Written as DNA, the CDR3 is TGCAGCTCCACCCGGGACACCAATGATCAGTCCTTC. Translation gives CSSTRDTNDQSF.